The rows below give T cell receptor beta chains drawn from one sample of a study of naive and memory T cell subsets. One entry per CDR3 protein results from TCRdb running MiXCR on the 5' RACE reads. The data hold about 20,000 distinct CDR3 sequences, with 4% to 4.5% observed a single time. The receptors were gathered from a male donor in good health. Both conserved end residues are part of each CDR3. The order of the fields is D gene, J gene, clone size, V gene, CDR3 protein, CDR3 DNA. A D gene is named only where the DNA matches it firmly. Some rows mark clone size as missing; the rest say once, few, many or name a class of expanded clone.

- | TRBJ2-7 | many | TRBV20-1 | CSARDPTVLSQYF | TGCAGTGCTAGAGATCCCACCGTACTATCACAGTACTTC
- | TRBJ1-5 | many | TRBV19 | CASSIGFNQPQHF | TGTGCCAGTAGTATAGGGTTCAATCAGCCCCAGCATTTT
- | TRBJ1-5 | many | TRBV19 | CASTPVLLPQHF | TGTGCCAGCACGCCTGTGCTTTTACCCCAGCATTTT
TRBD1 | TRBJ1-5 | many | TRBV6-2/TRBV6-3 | CASSAQGARMWPSNQPQHF | TGTGCCAGCAGCGCCCAGGGGGCTCGGATGTGGCCTAGCAATCAGCCCCAGCATTTT
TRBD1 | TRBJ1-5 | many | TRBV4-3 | CASSRRTGEQPQHF | TGCGCCAGCAGCCGACGGACAGGGGAACAGCCCCAGCATTTT
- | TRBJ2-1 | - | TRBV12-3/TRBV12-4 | CASSLRGTGTNEQFF | TGTGCCAGCAGTCTTCGAGGGACCGGGACAAATGAGCAGTTCTTC
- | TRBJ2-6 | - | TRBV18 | CASSPYYSGANVLTF | TGTGCCAGCTCACCCTACTATTCCGGGGCCAACGTCCTGACTTTC
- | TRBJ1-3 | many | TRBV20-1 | CSARDSSSGNTIYF | TGCAGTGCTAGGGACAGTTCCTCTGGAAACACCATATATTTT
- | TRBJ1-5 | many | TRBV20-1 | CSARARGWGNQPQHF | TGCAGTGCTAGAGCCAGGGGCTGGGGCAATCAGCCCCAGCATTTT
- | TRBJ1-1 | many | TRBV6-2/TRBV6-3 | CASSYLGTVNTEAFF | TGTGCCAGCAGTTACTTGGGGACCGTCAACACTGAAGCTTTCTTT
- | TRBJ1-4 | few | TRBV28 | CASRPQDRNEKLFF | TGTGCCAGCAGACCCCAGGACCGTAATGAAAAACTGTTTTTT
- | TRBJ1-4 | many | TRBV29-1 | CSAHPERAGVTQNEKLFF | TGCAGCGCTCATCCCGAGCGGGCAGGGGTCACCCAGAATGAAAAACTGTTTTTT
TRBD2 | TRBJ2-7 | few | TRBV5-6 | CASSPGRDLSYEQYF | TGTGCCAGCAGCCCCGGGAGGGACCTTTCCTACGAGCAGTACTTC
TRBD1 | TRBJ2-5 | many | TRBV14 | CASSRTQGADQETQYF | TGTGCCAGCAGCCGAACACAGGGGGCGGACCAAGAGACCCAGTACTTC
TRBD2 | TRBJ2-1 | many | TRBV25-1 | CASSRNRLAGGYNEQFF | TGTGCCAGCAGCCGAAACAGACTAGCGGGGGGGTACAATGAGCAGTTCTTC
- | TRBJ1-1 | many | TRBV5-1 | CASSSGAGSTEAFF | TGCGCCAGCAGCTCCGGCGCAGGGTCCACTGAAGCTTTCTTT
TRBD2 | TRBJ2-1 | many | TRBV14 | CASSRDYRAYNEQFF | TGTGCCAGCAGCCGGGACTATCGAGCCTACAATGAGCAGTTCTTC
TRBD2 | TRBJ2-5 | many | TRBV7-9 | CASSSSGGVRAKETQYF | TGTGCCAGCAGCTCCAGCGGGGGGGTCAGGGCGAAAGAGACCCAGTACTTC
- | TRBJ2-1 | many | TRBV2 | CASTRRGAVPNEQFF | TGTGCCAGCACCCGACGGGGGGCGGTTCCCAATGAGCAGTTCTTC
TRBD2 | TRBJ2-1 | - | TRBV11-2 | CASSLELAGVVYNEQFF | TGTGCCAGCAGCTTAGAACTAGCGGGAGTTGTCTACAATGAGCAGTTCTTC
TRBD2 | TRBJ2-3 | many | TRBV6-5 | CASSETSRSTDTQYF | TGTGCCAGCAGTGAGACTAGCAGATCCACAGATACGCAGTATTTT
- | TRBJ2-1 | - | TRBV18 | CASSPFVQGSNEQFF | TGTGCCAGCTCACCATTTGTTCAGGGGAGCAATGAGCAGTTCTTC